This T cell receptor beta chain came from a study of shared clonotypes between healthy human individuals. Naive CD8 cells were CD45RO-negative, positively selected for CCR7, excluding terminally differentiated effector memory CD45RA+ cells. Measured with immunoSEQ multiplex PCR; TCRdb has only the in-frame clones, and not every one. This sample has about 2.1 million clones, with approximately 92% found just once. The TCR was taken from a man aged 18 to 30 in good health. Some clones in this sample may be carry-over from other donors' samples. The sequenced sample was naive CD8+ T cells from PBMCs.

The CDR3 here is CASSEGGNPDEQFF. CDR3 coding DNA: TGTGCCAGCAGCGAGGGGGGGAATCCCGATGAGCAGTTCTTC. This chain joins TRBV9 and TRBJ2-1, with D possibly matching TRBD2 (7 bases). V gave up 3 bases and J gave up 8 bases, with 15 bases separating them. CDR3 size: 14 residues. The germline V gene has CDR1 SGDLS and CDR2 YYNGEE.